What follows are 26 T cell receptor beta chains derived from one specimen sequenced in a study of identical twins. TCRdb re-derived calls from the 5' RACE reads in MiXCR, one entry per CDR3 protein. The table records 470,000 or so distinct CDR3 sequences, roughly 24% of them present only once. The same specimen was also included in a second study, on T cells expressing NK-cell markers.

Material: CD4+ T cells sorted from blood. The receptors come from a woman aged 18-29 years in good health.

The chain links TRBV7-2 to TRBJ2-1; 8 nucleotides match TRBD2. This CDR3 has 15 amino acids. The V gene's germline CDR1 is SGHTA and CDR2 FQGNSA. V was clipped by 3 bases and J by 4 bases; unmatched bases: 5. DNA of the CDR3: TGTGCCAGCAGCTTCCGGGGACTAGAATACAATGAGCAGTTCTTC. It yields the protein CASSFRGLEYNEQFF.

The chain employs TRBV11-2 and TRBJ2-5, with unresolved D. Between the trimmed V and J ends, which lost 2 bases and 0 bases, there was a span of 10 bases. The CDR3 length is 15 residues. From germline, CDR1 is SGHAT and CDR2 FQNNGV. CDR3 region: CASSLYRAHQETQYF. The CDR3 bases are TGTGCCAGCAGCTTATATAGGGCACACCAAGAGACCCAGTACTTC. The complete variable domain, with remaining parts taken from reference TRBV11-2 and TRBJ2-5, reads EAGVAQSPRYKIIEKRQSVAFWCNPISGHATLYWYQQILGQGPKLLIQFQNNGVVDDSQLPKDRFSAERLKGVDSTLKIQPAKLEDSAVYLCASSLYRAHQETQYFGPGTRLLVL.

The rearrangement joins TRBV12-3 or TRBV12-4 to TRBJ2-2; 12 nucleotides align to TRBD2. V lost 6 bases, J lost 5 bases, and 4 bases stayed unmatched. The CDR3 has 15 residues. CDR3 protein: CASRLAGGLTGELFF. CDR3 bases: TGTGCCAGCAGGCTAGCGGGAGGGCTTACCGGGGAGCTGTTTTTT.

In its sample, this clonotype was seen a few times. The chain couples TRBV7-9 to TRBJ2-7; D is perhaps TRBD1 (6 bases). Germline lookup yields CDR1 SEHNR and CDR2 FQNEAQ (reference sequence). The V and J ends lost 5 bases and 0 bases respectively, with 14 bases between them. The CDR3 length is 15 residues. CDR3 sequence (DNA): TGTGCCAGCAGCAACTTGACAGGATTCTCCTACGAGCAGTACTTC. Amino acid sequence: CASSNLTGFSYEQYF.

This clonotype was counted ten times or more. The chain is built from TRBV29-1 and TRBJ2-1; D may be TRBD1 (6 bases). Trimming cost V 3 bases and J 0 bases, with 12 bases left between them. This CDR3 has 15 amino acids. Germline V lookup: CDR1 SQVTM, CDR2 ANQGSEA. The CDR3 sequence: CSVDRGQSSYNEQFF. The DNA for the CDR3 is TGCAGCGTTGATAGGGGACAATCCTCCTACAATGAGCAGTTCTTC.

The chain uses TRBV2 and TRBJ2-7; TRBD2 is a possible D gene (6 bases). V gave up 4 bases and J gave up 2 bases, with 12 bases separating them. Germline V lookup: CDR1 SNHLY, CDR2 FYNNEI. The CDR3 contains 14 residues. The CDR3 nucleotides read TGTGCCAGCAGTGTTAGGCGGGGAACCTACGAGCAGTACTTC. Protein sequence: CASSVRRGTYEQYF.

The rearrangement joins TRBV5-5 to TRBJ2-5, with no clear D. CDR3 length: 12 residues. Deletions cut 4 bases from V and 9 bases from J, with 13 bases between. The germline CDR1 and CDR2 sequences are SGHKS and YYEKEE (reference sequence). The CDR3 DNA reads TGTGCCAGCAGCGAATATACATTACCCCAGTACTTC. Translating gives CASSEYTLPQYF.

V and J are TRBV7-2 and TRBJ1-1, with unresolved D. Germline V gene data show CDR1 as SGHTA and CDR2 as FQGNSA. The CDR3 extends over 12 amino acids. Trimming cost V 3 bases and J 11 bases, with 13 bases left between them. In nucleotides, the CDR3 is TGTGCCAGCAGCTTTCTCGGATCGAATGCTTTCTTT. It specifies CASSFLGSNAFF.

The V gene is TRBV5-1, the J gene TRBJ2-7; a possible D gene is TRBD1 (5 bases). V lost 0 bases and J 2 bases, leaving 15 bases between the germline ends. The V gene's germline CDR1 is SGHRS and CDR2 YFSETQ. The CDR3 loop spans 16 amino acids. The CDR3 sequence: CASSLAWGRAAYEQYF. CDR3 in DNA: TGCGCCAGCAGCTTGGCCTGGGGCAGGGCGGCCTACGAGCAGTACTTC.

The chain combines TRBV7-9 with TRBJ1-1; D is uncertain. CDR1 is SEHNR and CDR2 is FQNEAQ in the germline V gene (reference sequence). The germline V and J ends were trimmed by 1 base and 4 bases, with 13 bases remaining between them. The CDR3 loop spans 15 amino acids. The CDR3 nucleotides are TGTGCCAGCAGCTTAGTAGCCGGGCTTGGCACTGAAGCTTTCTTT. It encodes CASSLVAGLGTEAFF.

V is TRBV12-3 or TRBV12-4 and J is TRBJ1-5, with 8 bases aligning to TRBD1. The ends lost 5 bases at V and 7 bases at J; junction bases unmatched: 10. This CDR3 has 15 amino acids. The CDR3 reads CASSRRTGIEQPQHF. The CDR3 nucleotides are TGTGCCAGCAGTAGAAGGACAGGGATAGAGCAGCCCCAGCATTTT.

This clonotype has just a few counts. This chain links TRBV7-9 with TRBJ2-3; weak D call: TRBD2 (7 bases). The CDR3 loop spans 14 amino acids. V was trimmed by 3 bases and J by 6 bases, leaving 13 bases between them. Germline CDR1 and CDR2: SEHNR and FQNEAQ (reference sequence). Here the CDR3 DNA reads TGTGCCAGCAGCTTTGGGGGGGCTTGGGATACGCAGTATTTT. It yields the protein CASSFGGAWDTQYF.

The chain uses TRBV14 and TRBJ2-5; TRBD2 agrees at 8 bases. The CDR3 sequence is 21 residues long. The V gene's germline CDR1 is SGHDN and CDR2 FVKESK. With V trimmed by 3 bases and J by 3 bases, 24 bases remained unmatched. This CDR3 is CASSHQVEGLARYELEETQYF. The CDR3 DNA follows: TGTGCCAGCAGCCATCAAGTGGAAGGACTAGCTAGATACGAATTAGAAGAGACCCAGTACTTC.

The V gene is TRBV7-2, the J gene TRBJ2-7; either TRBD1 or TRBD2 may supply D (6 bases each). V was trimmed by 1 base and J by 2 bases, leaving 18 bases between them. The CDR3 runs to 17 residues. Germline CDR1 reads SGHTA; CDR2 reads FQGNSA. This CDR3 is CASSLVGGGSSPYEQYF. In DNA form, the CDR3 reads TGTGCCAGCAGCTTAGTAGGAGGGGGGTCGAGTCCCTACGAGCAGTACTTC.

The chain is built from TRBV5-1 and TRBJ1-1; D is unresolved. This CDR3 has 16 amino acids. Germline CDR1 reads SGHRS; CDR2 reads YFSETQ. V was trimmed by 0 bases and J by 2 bases, leaving 14 bases between them. For the CDR3, the DNA is TGCGCCAGCAGCTTGGGGGCAGGAAGTATAAACACTGAAGCTTTCTTT. This sequence encodes CASSLGAGSINTEAFF.

V is TRBV4-3 and J is TRBJ2-2, with TRBD2 matching over 10 bases. The CDR3 totals 17 residues. Germline trimming cut 1 base from V and 3 bases from J; bases unmatched to any gene: 5. Germline assignment: CDR1 LGHNA and CDR2 YSLEER. DNA for the CDR3: TGCGCCAGCAGCCAAGTGTCTCTAGCGGGGGACACCGGGGAGCTGTTTTTT. Translated, it gives CASSQVSLAGDTGELFF.

The rearrangement links TRBV5-1 to TRBJ2-1; weak D call: TRBD2 (6 bases). V was pared by 4 bases and J by 11 bases, with 25 bases between. The germline V gene encodes CDR1 SGHRS and CDR2 YFSETQ. This CDR3 region has 16 residues. The CDR3 loop is CASSPGRTTEAGQQFF. CDR3 DNA sequence: TGCGCCAGCAGCCCGGGAAGAACCACGGAGGCGGGACAGCAGTTCTTC.

The chain is built from TRBV7-3 and TRBJ2-7; D is ambiguous. Trimming removed 8 bases at V and 3 bases at J, with 14 bases between. Germline assignment: CDR1 SGHTA and CDR2 FQGTGA. The CDR3 sequence is 13 residues long. Here the CDR3 reads CASASGGDYEQYF. In DNA form, the CDR3 reads TGTGCCAGCGCGTCGGGCGGAGACTACGAGCAGTACTTC. Full variable domain (missing parts from reference TRBV7-3 and TRBJ2-7): GAGVSQTPSNKVTEKGKYVELRCDPISGHTALYWYRQSLGQGPEFLIYFQGTGAADDSGLPNDRFFAVRPEGSVSTLKIQRTERGDSAVYLCASASGGDYEQYFGPGTRLTVT.

This clonotype was picked up many times. This chain links TRBV12-3 or TRBV12-4 with TRBJ1-5; the D gene is possibly TRBD1 (5 bases). This CDR3 is built from 13 residues. Trimming left V 6 bases short and J 5 bases short, with 11 bases between. CDR3 residues: CASSRGQDQPQHF. DNA of the CDR3: TGTGCCAGCAGCCGCGGACAAGATCAGCCCCAGCATTTT.

J is TRBJ1-2 and V is TRBV20-1; D is unresolved. Germline CDR1 DFQATT, CDR2 SNEGSKA (reference sequence). The V gene lost 0 bases and the J gene lost 3 bases, with 2 bases spanning the gap. The CDR3 spans 11 residues. The CDR3 coding sequence is TGCAGTGCTAGAGAGGACTATGGCTACACCTTC. Residues: CSAREDYGYTF.

This sequence joins TRBV9 and TRBJ2-1; no firm D call. Trimming took 0 bases from V and 6 from J, leaving 10 bases between them. Per the germline V gene, CDR1 is SGDLS and CDR2 is YYNGEE. This CDR3 contains 14 residues. The CDR3 here is CASSVGSRVNEQFF. In DNA form, the CDR3 reads TGTGCCAGCAGCGTAGGCTCAAGGGTCAATGAGCAGTTCTTC.

There are a few counts of this clonotype. This chain joins TRBV15 and TRBJ2-3, with D perhaps matching TRBD1 (5 bases). The CDR3 covers 17 residues. Trimming took off 2 bases at V and 6 bases at J, with 21 bases between the two ends. From germline, CDR1 is LNHNV and CDR2 YYDKDF (reference sequence). For the CDR3, the DNA is TGTGCCACCAGCAGATCTCTGGGGCTATCGAGTACGGATACGCAGTATTTT. It translates to CATSRSLGLSSTDTQYF.

The V gene is TRBV21-1, the J gene TRBJ2-3; TRBD1 reflects the table's D call only, with no check against the DNA. TRBV21-1 is shown as a pseudogene. The CDR3 is 18 residues long. The CDR3, as DNA: TGTGCCAGCAGCAACTTTAACCCAACTAGCGCCCCGTTTGATACGCAGTATTTT. This translates into CASSNFNPTSAPFDTQYF.

The sample holds a few counts of this clonotype. The CDR3 reads CASTQRDKDYGYTF. In DNA, the CDR3 is TGTGCCAGCACCCAACGGGACAAGGACTATGGCTACACCTTC. V and J are TRBV12-3 or TRBV12-4 and TRBJ1-2, with a possible D match to TRBD1 (6 bases). The V end was cut by 7 bases, the J end by 3 bases, with 15 bases between. CDR3 length: 14 amino acids.

This clonotype has only one observation. The V gene is TRBV7-2, the J gene TRBJ2-5; D call uncertain. This CDR3 is 13 amino acids long. The germline V and J ends were trimmed by 6 bases and 5 bases, with 13 bases remaining between them. Germline V gene data show CDR1 as SGHTA and CDR2 as FQGNSA. CDR3 DNA: TGTGCCAGCAGTCAGAGCTGGCGGGAGACCCAGTACTTC. This sequence encodes CASSQSWRETQYF.

This clonotype was detected a few times. This chain joins TRBV5-1 and TRBJ2-7; 7 nucleotides agree with TRBD1. After removal of 0 bases from V and 0 bases from J, the junction contained 6 bases not matched to a gene. Looked up from germline, CDR1 is SGHRS and CDR2 is YFSETQ. CDR3 length: 16 residues. The CDR3 here is CASSLVQGSDSYEQYF. The CDR3, as DNA: TGCGCCAGCAGCTTGGTACAGGGGTCCGACTCCTACGAGCAGTACTTC.